The entry below gives a single T cell receptor (beta chain) sequence along with its context. Its antigen remains unknown. An Oncomine TCR Beta short-read assay was used to sequence the DNA from cultured CD4+ T cells. TCRdb ran MiXCR on the PCR reads and lists one entry per CDR3 protein. The sample gives thousands of distinct CDR3 sequences, 61% of which show up once; around 25% is in the top ten. This entry comes from a study of vaccination and CD4 T cells after COVID-19. At the level of the study: Post-COVID draws followed diagnosis by a median roughly 93 days (range 35 to 161). Study-wide points: When vaccine-specific clones from convalescent patients were examined, 304 of 307 were spike mono-reactive.

The sample's treatment: approximately 9-day PBMC culture with coronavirus spike peptide pools or control peptides (ViraFEST assay). In the ViraFEST assay, peptide-pool expansion preceded TCR sequencing of expanded clonotypes. There are 14 residues in the CDR3. Germline V gives CDR1 LNHNV, CDR2 YYDKDF (reference sequence). With 5 bases removed from V and 2 bases from J, the gap between germline ends came to 11 bases. J is TRBJ2-3 and V is TRBV15; D not resolved. The receptor was isolated from a human donor who had recovered from COVID-19. Sequenced: CD4+ T cells from blood, cultured in vitro. CDR3 sequence (DNA): TGTGCCACCAGCGAGCCCCAATCCACAGATACGCAGTATTTT. Its translation: CATSEPQSTDTQYF.